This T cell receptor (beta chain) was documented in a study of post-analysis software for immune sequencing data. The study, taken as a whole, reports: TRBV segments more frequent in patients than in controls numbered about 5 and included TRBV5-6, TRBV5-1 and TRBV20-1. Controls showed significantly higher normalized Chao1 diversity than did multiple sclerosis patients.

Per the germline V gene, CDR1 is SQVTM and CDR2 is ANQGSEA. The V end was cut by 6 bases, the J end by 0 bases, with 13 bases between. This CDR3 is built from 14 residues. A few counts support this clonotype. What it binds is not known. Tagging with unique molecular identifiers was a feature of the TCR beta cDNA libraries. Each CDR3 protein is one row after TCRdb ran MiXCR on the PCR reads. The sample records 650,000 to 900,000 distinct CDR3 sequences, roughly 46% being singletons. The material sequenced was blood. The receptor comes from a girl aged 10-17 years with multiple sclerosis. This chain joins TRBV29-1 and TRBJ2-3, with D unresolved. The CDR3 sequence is CSVMTQSSTDTQYF. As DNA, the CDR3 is TGCAGCGTCATGACCCAGTCTAGCACAGATACGCAGTATTTT.